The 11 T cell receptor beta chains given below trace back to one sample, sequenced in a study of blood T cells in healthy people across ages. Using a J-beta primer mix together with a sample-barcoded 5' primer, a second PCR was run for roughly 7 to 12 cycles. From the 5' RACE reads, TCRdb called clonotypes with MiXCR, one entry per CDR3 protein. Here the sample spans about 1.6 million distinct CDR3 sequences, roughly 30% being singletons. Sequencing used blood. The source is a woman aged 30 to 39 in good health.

This CDR3 reads CATSDTSGSRGYEQYF. CDR3 DNA: TGTGCCACCAGTGATACTAGCGGGAGTAGGGGCTACGAGCAGTACTTC. The J gene is TRBJ2-5, the V gene TRBV24-1, with 11 bases fitting TRBD2. Matching the DNA end better, TRBJ2-7 makes the J call doubtful. Per the germline V gene, CDR1 is KGHDR and CDR2 is SFDVKD. The CDR3 consists of 16 residues.

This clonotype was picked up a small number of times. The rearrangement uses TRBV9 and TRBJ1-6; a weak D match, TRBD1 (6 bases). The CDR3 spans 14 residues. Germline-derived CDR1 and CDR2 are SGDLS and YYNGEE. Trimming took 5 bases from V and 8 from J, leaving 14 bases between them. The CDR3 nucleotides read TGTGCCAGCAGGGCGGGACATCAAGATTCACCCCTCCACTTT. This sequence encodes CASRAGHQDSPLHF. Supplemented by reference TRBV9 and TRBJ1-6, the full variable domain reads DSGVTQTPKHLITATGQRVTLRCSPRSGDLSVYWYQQSLDQGLQFLIQYYNGEERAKGNILERFSAQQFPDLHSELNLSSLELGDSALYFCASRAGHQDSPLHFGNGTRLTVT.

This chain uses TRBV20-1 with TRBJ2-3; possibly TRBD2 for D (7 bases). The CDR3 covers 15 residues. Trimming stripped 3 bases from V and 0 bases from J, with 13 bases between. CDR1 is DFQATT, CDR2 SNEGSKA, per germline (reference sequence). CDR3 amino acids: CSASKRDKSTDTQYF. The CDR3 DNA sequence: TGCAGTGCTAGTAAGCGGGACAAGAGCACAGATACGCAGTATTTT.

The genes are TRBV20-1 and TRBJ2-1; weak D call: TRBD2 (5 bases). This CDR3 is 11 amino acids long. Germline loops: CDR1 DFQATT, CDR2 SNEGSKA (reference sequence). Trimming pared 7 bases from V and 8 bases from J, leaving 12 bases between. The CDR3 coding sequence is TGCAGTGGGACTGGGCTCGATGAGCAGTTCTTC. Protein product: CSGTGLDEQFF.

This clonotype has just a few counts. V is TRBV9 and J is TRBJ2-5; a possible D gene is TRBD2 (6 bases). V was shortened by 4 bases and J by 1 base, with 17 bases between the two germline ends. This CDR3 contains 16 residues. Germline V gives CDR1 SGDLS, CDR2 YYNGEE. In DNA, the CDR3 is TGTGCCAGCAGCCCGATGAGCGGGCCTCCCCAAGAGACCCAGTACTTC. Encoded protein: CASSPMSGPPQETQYF.

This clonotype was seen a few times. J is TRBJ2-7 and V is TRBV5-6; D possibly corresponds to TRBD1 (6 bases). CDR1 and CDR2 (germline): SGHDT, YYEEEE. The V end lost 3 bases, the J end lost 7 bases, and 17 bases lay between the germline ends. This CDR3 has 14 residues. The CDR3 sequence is CASSSYVRGSEQYF. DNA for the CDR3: TGTGCCAGCAGCTCGTACGTTAGGGGGTCGGAGCAGTACTTC.

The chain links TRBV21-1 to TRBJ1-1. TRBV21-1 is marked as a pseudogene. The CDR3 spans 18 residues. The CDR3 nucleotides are TGTGCCAGCAGCAATACACCAGCCCGAAAACATATGAACACTGAAGCTTTCTTT. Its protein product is CASSNTPARKHMNTEAFF.

In nucleotides, the CDR3 is TGCAGTGCTAGAGACCGCACTAGCGGGGGCCGCTATTGCACGCAGTATTTT. This encodes CSARDRTSGGRYCTQYF. This chain connects TRBV20-1 to TRBJ2-3, with TRBD2 matching 11 bases. This CDR3 has 17 residues. In germline, CDR1 is DFQATT, CDR2 SNEGSKA (reference sequence). J gave up 9 bases and V 0 bases, and 14 bases lay outside the gene matches.

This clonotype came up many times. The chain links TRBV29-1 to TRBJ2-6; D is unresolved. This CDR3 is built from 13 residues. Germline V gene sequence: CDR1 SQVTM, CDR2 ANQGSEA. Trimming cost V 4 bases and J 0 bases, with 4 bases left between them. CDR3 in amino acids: CSVVFSGANVLTF. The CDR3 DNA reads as TGCAGCGTTGTATTCTCTGGGGCCAACGTCCTGACTTTC.

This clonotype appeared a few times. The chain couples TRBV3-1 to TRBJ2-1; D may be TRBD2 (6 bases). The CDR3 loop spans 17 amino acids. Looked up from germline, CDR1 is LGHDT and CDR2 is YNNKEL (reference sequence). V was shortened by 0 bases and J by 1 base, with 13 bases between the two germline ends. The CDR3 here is CASSQDGRGRSYNEQFF. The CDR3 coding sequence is TGTGCCAGCAGCCAAGATGGTCGAGGGAGGTCCTACAATGAGCAGTTCTTC.

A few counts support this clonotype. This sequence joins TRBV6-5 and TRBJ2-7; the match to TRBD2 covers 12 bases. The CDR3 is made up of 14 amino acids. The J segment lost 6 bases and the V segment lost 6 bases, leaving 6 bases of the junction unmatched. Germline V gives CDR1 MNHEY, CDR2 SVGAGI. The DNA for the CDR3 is TGTGCCAGCAGCCGGACTAGCGGGACCCTCGAGCAGTACTTC. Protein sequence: CASSRTSGTLEQYF.